The rows below give T cell receptor beta chains drawn from one sample of a study of human T cells and chemical hapten exposure. TCRdb itself ran the RACE reads through MiXCR, one entry per CDR3 protein. This sample has 95,000 to 150,000 distinct CDR3 sequences; roughly 15% occur once, and the top ten carry 0.92%. The sequences come from whole blood, collected in connection with sensitization to the hapten diphenylcyclopropenone (DPC). The receptors originated from a man aged 18-30 years with alopecia areata. Some clones in this sample may be carry-over from other donors' samples. CDR3s include the opening cysteine and the closing phenylalanine or tryptophan. The D gene is left open where the match is weak. Clone size is shown for a subset of rows, as once, few, many or a class of expanded clone.

TRBV6-2/TRBV6-3	few	.	TRBJ1-5	CASKREPSNQPQHF	TGTGCCAGCAAAAGGGAACCTAGCAATCAGCCCCAGCATTTT
TRBV7-3	few	TRBD1	TRBJ1-1	CASSPRGTGPLTEAFF	TGTGCCAGCAGCCCGCGGGGGACAGGTCCATTGACTGAAGCTTTCTTT
TRBV19	few	.	TRBJ1-4	CASSRSRTYLEKLFF	TGTGCCAGTAGTAGGTCGCGGACATACCTTGAAAAACTGTTTTTT
TRBV7-8	few	TRBD2	TRBJ2-5	CASSSPGRGAETQYF	TGTGCCAGCAGCTCTCCGGGGCGGGGGGCAGAGACCCAGTACTTC
TRBV4-1	.	.	TRBJ1-6	CASSQSQGSGRNSPLHF	TGCGCCAGCAGCCAGTCACAGGGTTCGGGGAGGAATTCACCCCTCCACTTT
TRBV6-2/TRBV6-3	.	TRBD2	TRBJ2-4	CASSPGGLLAKNIQYF	TGTGCCAGCAGCCCGGGGGGACTCCTAGCCAAAAACATTCAGTACTTC
TRBV3-1	few	.	TRBJ1-6	CASSQFSSATNSPLHF	TGTGCCAGCAGCCAATTTTCATCTGCAACAAATTCACCCCTCCACTTT
TRBV20-1	few	TRBD1	TRBJ2-7	CSARVPGTGSHEQYF	TGCAGTGCTAGGGTTCCGGGGACAGGGTCCCACGAGCAGTACTTC
TRBV3-1	.	TRBD2	TRBJ2-1	CASSQDPETGLAGGYTYNEQFF	TGTGCCAGCAGCCAAGATCCGGAGACGGGACTAGCGGGGGGTTATACCTACAATGAGCAGTTCTTC
TRBV7-9	.	.	TRBJ1-6	CASSSEGRASSPLHF	TGTGCCAGCAGCTCCGAGGGACGGGCTAGTTCACCCCTCCACTTT
TRBV20-1	.	.	TRBJ2-1	CSALSYNEQFF	TGCAGTGCTCTCTCCTACAATGAGCAGTTCTTC
TRBV4-3	few	.	TRBJ2-5	CASSQENRLETQYF	TGCGCCAGCAGCCAAGAAAACAGACTCGAGACCCAGTACTTC
TRBV6-5	.	.	TRBJ2-7	CASSGDVSYEQYF	TGTGCCAGCAGTGGGGACGTATCCTACGAGCAGTACTTC
TRBV5-1	.	.	TRBJ2-5	CASSLSAQETQYF	TGCGCCAGCAGCTTGTCGGCCCAAGAGACCCAGTACTTC
TRBV12-3/TRBV12-4	many	.	TRBJ1-3	CASTPREFVSGNTIYF	TGTGCCAGCACCCCCCGGGAGTTTGTCTCTGGAAACACCATATATTTT
TRBV28	few	TRBD1	TRBJ2-7	CASSNSGTGLYEQYF	TGTGCCAGCAGTAACTCCGGGACAGGGCTCTACGAGCAGTACTTC